This TCR beta chain was identified in a study of blood T cell repertoires in COVID-19. The CDR3 has 12 amino acids. The germline CDR1 and CDR2 sequences are SEHNR and FQNEAQ (reference sequence). Method: immunoSEQ multiplex PCR; TCRdb's copy keeps in-frame clones and lacks some. The table records some 15,000 clones, 88% of them present only once. A note on this clone: Compared with germline, one end of the junction differs, possibly owing to a read error.

V and J are TRBV7-9 and TRBJ1-4, with D tentatively TRBD1 (5 bases). Sequences were obtained from peripheral blood. The sequence was obtained from a human donor in a cohort sampled during active COVID-19. The CDR3 region has the DNA TGTGCCAGCAGCTTACAGGGTTCAGGGTTTGTTTTT. Translated: CASSLQGSGFVF. The full variable domain, in which reference TRBV7-9 and TRBJ1-4 provide the parts outside the CDR3, is DTGVSQNPRHKITKRGQNVTFRCDPISEHNRLYWYRQTLGQGPEFLTYFQNEAQLEKSRLLSDRFSAERPKGSFSTLEIQRTEQGDSAMYLCASSLQGSGFVFGSGTQLSVL.